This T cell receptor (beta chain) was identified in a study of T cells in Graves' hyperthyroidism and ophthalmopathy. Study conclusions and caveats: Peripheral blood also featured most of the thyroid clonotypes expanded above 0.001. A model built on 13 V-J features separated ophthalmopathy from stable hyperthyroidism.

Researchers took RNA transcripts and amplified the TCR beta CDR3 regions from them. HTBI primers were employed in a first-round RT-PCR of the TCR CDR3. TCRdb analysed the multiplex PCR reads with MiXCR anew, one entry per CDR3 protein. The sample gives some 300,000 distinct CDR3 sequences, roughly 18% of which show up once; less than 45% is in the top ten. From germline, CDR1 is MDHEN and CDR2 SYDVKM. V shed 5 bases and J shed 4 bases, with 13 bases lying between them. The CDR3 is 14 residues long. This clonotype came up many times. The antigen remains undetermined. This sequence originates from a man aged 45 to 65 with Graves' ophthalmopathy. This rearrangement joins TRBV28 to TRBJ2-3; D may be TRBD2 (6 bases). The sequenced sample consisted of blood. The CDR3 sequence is CASSKTGASDTQYF. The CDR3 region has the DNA TGTGCCAGCAGTAAGACGGGAGCCTCAGATACGCAGTATTTT.